Reported below is one TCR beta chain. What it binds is not known. V gave up 4 bases and J gave up 5 bases; unmatched junction bases: 5. The CDR3 is 16 amino acids. CDR1 is SGHDN, CDR2 FVKESK, per germline. The data belong to a study of CD8 T cells in ankylosing spondylitis. The study, taken as a whole, reports: Ankylosing spondylitis blood seemed to carry a telltale TCR beta motif made of under ten highly homologous variants. Disease-linked clones reportedly showed significant enrichment in matched ankylosing spondylitis synovial fluid.

TCRdb used MiXCR to reprocess the 5' RACE reads, holding one entry per CDR3 protein. This table holds 150,000 to 200,000 distinct CDR3 sequences, approximately 16% found once. This TCR was recovered from a male donor with ankylosing spondylitis or in good health (not recorded which). This chain joins TRBV14 and TRBJ2-1; 13 bases align to TRBD2. The specimen sequenced was blood, either unsorted or a sorted T cell fraction (not recorded which). The CDR3 spells CASSLGGLAGDNEQFF. Written as DNA, the CDR3 is TGTGCCAGCAGCCTTGGAGGACTAGCGGGAGACAATGAGCAGTTCTTC.